This TCR beta chain comes out of a study of OX40 agonist ivuxolimab in advanced cancers. The length of the CDR3 is 15 residues. J was trimmed by 3 bases and V by 4 bases; bases with no gene match: 4. Germline lookup yields CDR1 MNHEY and CDR2 SVGAGI. TCRdb's table, derived via immunoSEQ multiplex PCR, lists solely in-frame clones and lacks some. The sample records around 38,000 clones, approximately 86% being singletons. Study outcomes and limitations: In the expanded peripheral T cells, antigen specificity was never determined.

A note on this clone: Its antigen is not known.

This TCR derives from an adult with an advanced solid tumor such as melanoma, head and neck, liver or kidney cancer. The sample in question was CD4+ or CD8+ T cells sorted from blood, obtained in a trial of the OX40 agonist ivuxolimab. The chain carries TRBV6-5 and TRBJ2-1, with 9 nucleotides matching TRBD2. As DNA, the CDR3 is TGTGCCAGCAGTTGGGTAGCGGGAGTCTACAATGAGCAGTTCTTC. It is translated as CASSWVAGVYNEQFF.